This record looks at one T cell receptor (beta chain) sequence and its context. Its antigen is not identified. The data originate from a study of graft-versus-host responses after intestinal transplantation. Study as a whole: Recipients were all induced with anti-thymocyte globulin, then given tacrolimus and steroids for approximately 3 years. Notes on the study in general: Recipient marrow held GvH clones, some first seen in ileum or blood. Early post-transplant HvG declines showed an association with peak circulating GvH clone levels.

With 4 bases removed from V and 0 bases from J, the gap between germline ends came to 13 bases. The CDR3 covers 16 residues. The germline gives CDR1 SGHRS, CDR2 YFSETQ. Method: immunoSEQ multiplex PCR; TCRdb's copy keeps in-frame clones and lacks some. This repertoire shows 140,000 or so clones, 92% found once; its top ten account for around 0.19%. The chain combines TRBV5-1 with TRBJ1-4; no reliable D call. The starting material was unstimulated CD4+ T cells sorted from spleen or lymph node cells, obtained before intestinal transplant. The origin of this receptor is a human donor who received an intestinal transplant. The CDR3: CASSPGPTATNEKLFF. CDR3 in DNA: TGCGCCAGCAGCCCGGGCCCTACAGCAACTAATGAAAAACTGTTTTTT.